This TCR beta chain was obtained from a study of T cells after posttransplantation cyclophosphamide. The method was immunoSEQ multiplex PCR; TCRdb's version includes in-frame clones alone and lacks a portion of them. The table has tens of thousands of clones, roughly 86% seen once. V dropped 5 bases and J dropped 8; count of bases not matched to a gene: 10. The CDR3 is 15 residues long. Germline lookup yields CDR1 SGHRS and CDR2 YFSETQ. Material for sequencing was PBMCs. The V gene is TRBV5-1, the J gene TRBJ1-2; 12 positions agree with TRBD1. This sequence was found in a man younger than 40 with a blood cancer, CMV-positive, and with a related stem cell donor. The chain's CDR3 is CASSLMGQGAWGYTF. In nucleotides, the CDR3 is TGCGCCAGCAGTTTGATGGGACAGGGGGCTTGGGGCTACACCTTC.